The rows below give T cell receptor beta chains drawn from one sample of a study of blood T cell repertoires in COVID-19. Assay: immunoSEQ multiplex PCR; the TCRdb copy retains only in-frame clones and omits some. This sample has 250,000 to 300,000 clones, with 89% found just once. Sequenced: peripheral blood. The receptors stem from an older woman with acute or convalescent COVID-19. Each CDR3 is given with its conserved first and last residue. The D gene is left open where the match is weak. Rows give clone size only sometimes, using once, few, many, or a class for an expanded clone.

clone_size: NA; j_call: TRBJ2-7; v_call: TRBV20-1; d_call: NA; cdr3_aa: CSASGATGYEQYF; cdr3_nt: TGCAGTGCTAGTGGGGCCACGGGGTACGAGCAGTACTTC
clone_size: NA; j_call: TRBJ2-5; v_call: TRBV7-2; d_call: NA; cdr3_aa: CASSSPGRGETQYF; cdr3_nt: TGTGCCAGCAGCTCCCCTGGGCGCGGGGAGACCCAGTACTTC
clone_size: NA; j_call: TRBJ1-4; v_call: TRBV27; d_call: NA; cdr3_aa: CAIPTVGHEKLFF; cdr3_nt: TGTGCCATCCCGACAGTGGGTCATGAAAAACTGTTTTTT
clone_size: NA; j_call: TRBJ1-5; v_call: TRBV2; d_call: NA; cdr3_aa: CASGEGPDQPQHF; cdr3_nt: TGTGCCAGCGGGGAGGGGCCCGATCAGCCCCAGCATTTT
clone_size: NA; j_call: TRBJ2-1; v_call: TRBV5-6; d_call: TRBD1; cdr3_aa: CASSLALTGVNEQFF; cdr3_nt: TGTGCCAGCAGCTTGGCATTGACAGGGGTCAATGAGCAGTTCTTC
clone_size: NA; j_call: TRBJ2-1; v_call: TRBV7-3; d_call: TRBD2; cdr3_aa: CASSLSSGSGDEQFF; cdr3_nt: TGTGCCAGCAGCTTATCTAGCGGGAGCGGGGATGAGCAGTTCTTC
clone_size: NA; j_call: TRBJ2-3; v_call: TRBV24-1; d_call: NA; cdr3_aa: CATSDLALGADTQYF; cdr3_nt: TGTGCCACCAGTGATTTGGCGCTCGGGGCAGATACGCAGTATTTT
clone_size: NA; j_call: TRBJ1-5; v_call: TRBV4-3; d_call: TRBD1; cdr3_aa: CASSHTDDRAAGQPQHF; cdr3_nt: TGCGCCAGCAGCCACACAGATGACAGGGCGGCGGGTCAGCCCCAGCATTTT
clone_size: NA; j_call: TRBJ2-2; v_call: TRBV7-8; d_call: TRBD1; cdr3_aa: CASSQRQGANGELFF; cdr3_nt: TGTGCCAGCAGCCAAAGACAGGGGGCTAACGGGGAGCTGTTTTTT
clone_size: once; j_call: TRBJ2-5; v_call: TRBV7-2; d_call: NA; cdr3_aa: CASSPQVQTSTQYF; cdr3_nt: TGTGCCAGCAGCCCCCAAGTCCAAACATCGACCCAGTACTTC
clone_size: NA; j_call: TRBJ2-7; v_call: TRBV27; d_call: NA; cdr3_aa: CASSSGEYEQYF; cdr3_nt: TGTGCCAGCAGTTCGGGGGAATACGAGCAGTACTTC
clone_size: NA; j_call: TRBJ2-1; v_call: TRBV19; d_call: NA; cdr3_aa: CASSQLQRIEQFF; cdr3_nt: TGTGCCAGTAGTCAACTGCAGCGGATTGAGCAGTTCTTC
clone_size: NA; j_call: TRBJ2-7; v_call: TRBV9; d_call: NA; cdr3_aa: CASSVILGAEQYF; cdr3_nt: TGTGCCAGCAGCGTTATCCTGGGGGCCGAGCAGTACTTC
clone_size: NA; j_call: TRBJ2-7; v_call: TRBV6-6; d_call: NA; cdr3_aa: CASSSELGGEQYF; cdr3_nt: TGTGCCAGCAGCTCTGAACTGGGAGGCGAGCAGTACTTC
clone_size: few; j_call: TRBJ2-7; v_call: TRBV30; d_call: NA; cdr3_aa: CAWSEEPAVYEQYF; cdr3_nt: TGTGCCTGGAGTGAAGAGCCCGCTGTCTACGAGCAGTACTTC
clone_size: NA; j_call: TRBJ2-5; v_call: TRBV29-1; d_call: NA; cdr3_aa: CSVEVQGETQYF; cdr3_nt: TGCAGCGTTGAAGTTCAGGGCGAGACCCAGTACTTC
clone_size: NA; j_call: TRBJ1-2; v_call: TRBV6-5; d_call: TRBD1; cdr3_aa: CASSPGGGEGYTF; cdr3_nt: TGTGCCAGCAGCCCGGGAGGGGGCGAAGGCTACACCTTC
clone_size: once; j_call: TRBJ2-2; v_call: TRBV28; d_call: TRBD1; cdr3_aa: CASSRDRGRRGELFF; cdr3_nt: TGTGCCAGCAGTAGGGACAGGGGGCGCCGCGGGGAGCTGTTTTTT
clone_size: NA; j_call: TRBJ1-5; v_call: TRBV24-1; d_call: NA; cdr3_aa: CATSDPQGGNQPQHF; cdr3_nt: TGTGCCACCAGTGATCCTCAGGGCGGCAATCAGCCCCAGCATTTT
clone_size: NA; j_call: TRBJ2-7; v_call: TRBV28; d_call: TRBD2; cdr3_aa: CASSRKLAGNYEQYF; cdr3_nt: TGTGCCAGCAGTCGAAAACTAGCGGGGAACTACGAGCAGTACTTC
clone_size: NA; j_call: TRBJ1-2; v_call: TRBV4-1; d_call: NA; cdr3_aa: CASSQEWGEGYTF; cdr3_nt: TGCGCCAGCAGCCAAGAGTGGGGGGAAGGCTACACCTTC
clone_size: NA; j_call: TRBJ2-1; v_call: TRBV7-2; d_call: TRBD2; cdr3_aa: CASSFVGTSGGNEQFF; cdr3_nt: TGTGCCAGCAGCTTTGTCGGTACTAGCGGGGGGAATGAGCAGTTCTTC